This T cell receptor (beta chain) was sequenced in a study of CXCR3-negative and CXCR3-positive naive CD8 T cells. Study summary: Total TRB output reached about 135 million reads, about 1.5 +/- 0.3 million per library.

About this clonotype itself: Its antigen is unknown.

Libraries of TRB cDNA were made by 5' RACE and carried UMIs. TCRdb reanalyzed the 5' RACE reads and collapses them to one entry per CDR3 protein, without DNA. The sample yields roughly 140,000 distinct CDR3 sequences, of which the top ten take up roughly 0.27%. General observations from the study: High diversity, comparable across both naive subsets, contrasted with much lower diversity in memory CD8+ cells. The TRB CDR3s that CXCR3-positive naive cells carried were more hydrophobic than those of CXCR3-negative naive cells.

This TCR derives from a human donor in good health. Some clones in this sample may be carry-over from other donors' samples. Specimen: naive CXCR3+ CD8+ T cells from blood. As for subset: CD45RO-CCR7+CD27+CD95- naive CD8+ T cells expressing CXCR3 (TNR3+).

This CDR3 reads CASSQDIAGGYEQYF. The gene calls are TRBV4-1 and TRBJ2-7; absent DNA, TCRdb's TRBD2 call cannot be checked. Germline V gene sequence: CDR1 MGHRA, CDR2 YSYEKL. The CDR3 contains 15 residues.